The 10 T cell receptor beta chains given below trace back to one sample, sequenced in a study of blood T cell repertoires in COVID-19. Using immunoSEQ multiplex PCR, the repertoire was profiled, and TCRdb retains in-frame clones only, with some absent. Of more than 85,000 clones in the sample, 70% to 80% were seen once. Sequences were obtained from peripheral blood. Source of these receptors: an older woman with acute or convalescent COVID-19.

V and J are TRBV12-3 or TRBV12-4 and TRBJ1-1; TRBD1 is a possible D gene (5 bases). The CDR3 loop spans 13 amino acids. V lost 8 bases and J 4 bases, leaving 14 bases between the germline ends. CDR3 sequence (DNA): TGTGCCAGCGTCCTAAGGGGTGGCACTGAAGCTTTCTTT. Its translation: CASVLRGGTEAFF.

The chain recombines TRBV5-6 with TRBJ1-5, with D perhaps matching TRBD1 (5 bases). The V end was cut by 1 base, the J end by 4 bases, with 15 bases between. This CDR3 has 16 amino acids. In germline, CDR1 is SGHDT, CDR2 YYEEEE. The CDR3 DNA is TGTGCCAGCAGCTTGTATAGATGGGGGGATAATCAGCCCCAGCATTTT. Translation gives CASSLYRWGDNQPQHF.

J is TRBJ2-7 and V is TRBV25-1, with 9 nucleotides matching TRBD1. The junction had 11 bases not matched to a gene; V was cut back by 4 bases and J by 1 base. The CDR3 consists of 17 residues. Germline V lookup: CDR1 MGHDK, CDR2 SYGVNS. The chain's CDR3 is CASSVGRVGTGSYEQYF. The CDR3 bases are TGTGCCAGCAGTGTTGGACGGGTGGGGACAGGGTCCTACGAGCAGTACTTC.

The rearrangement uses TRBV3-1 (or the pseudogene TRBV3-2) and TRBJ1-2, with a weak D call TRBD1 (5 bases). Germline CDR1 reads LGHDT; CDR2 reads YNNKEL (reference sequence). Between the trimmed V and J ends, which lost 3 bases and 2 bases, there was a span of 10 bases. The CDR3 is made up of 14 amino acids. Here the CDR3 reads CASSHRVGNYGYTF. The DNA for the CDR3 is TGTGCCAGCAGCCACAGGGTCGGGAACTATGGCTACACCTTC.

This clone appeared once. The chain combines TRBV5-1 with TRBJ1-1; D might be TRBD1 (5 bases). The CDR3 has 15 amino acids. Trimming took off 4 bases at V and 10 bases at J, with 23 bases between the two ends. Germline V gene data show CDR1 as SGHRS and CDR2 as YFSETQ. The CDR3 bases are TGCGCCAGCAGCCTATCGACAGCGAACCTGGGTTTAGCTTTCTTT. Translating gives CASSLSTANLGLAFF.

This clone has just a few counts. This sequence joins TRBV7-8 and TRBJ2-7; D might be TRBD2 (7 bases). Looked up from germline, CDR1 is SGHVS and CDR2 is FQNEAQ. The CDR3 is 17 amino acids. V was cut by 5 bases and J by 2 bases, with 22 bases left in between. CDR3 DNA: TGTGCCAGCAGCCGAGAAGGCGGCGGGGGCCGACCCTACGAGCAGTACTTC. It codes for CASSREGGGGRPYEQYF.

This clone was picked up many times. The CDR3 sequence is CASSPSVTGTRADTQYF. CDR3 DNA sequence: TGTGCCAGCAGTCCATCGGTGACAGGTACTAGAGCGGATACGCAGTATTTT. V and J are TRBV27 and TRBJ2-3; the D gene is possibly TRBD1 (6 bases). V dropped 5 bases and J dropped 6 bases, with 24 bases sitting between them. This CDR3 is 17 amino acids long. Germline CDR1 reads MNHEY; CDR2 reads SMNVEV (reference sequence).

The chain joins TRBV7-2 to TRBJ2-1; 11 bases are a match to TRBD2. The ends lost 4 bases at V and 6 bases at J; junction bases unmatched: 5. From germline, CDR1 is SGHTA and CDR2 FQGNSA. The CDR3 spans 15 residues. The CDR3 nucleotides are TGTGCCAGCAGCTACGTAGCGGGGGGGCCCAATGAGCAGTTCTTC. This translates into CASSYVAGGPNEQFF.

The chain couples TRBV19 to TRBJ1-4; D gene ambiguous. CDR1 and CDR2 (germline): LNHDA, SQIVND (reference sequence). With 3 bases removed from V and 0 bases from J, the gap between germline ends came to 11 bases. The CDR3 length is 16 residues. The CDR3 loop reads CASSILGRATNEKLFF. Here the CDR3 DNA reads TGTGCCAGTAGTATCTTGGGGAGGGCAACTAATGAAAAACTGTTTTTT.

V is TRBV21-1 and J is TRBJ1-2. TRBV21-1 corresponds to a pseudogene. The CDR3 spans 13 residues. CDR3 sequence reads: CASSTLPEYGYTF. In DNA form, the CDR3 reads TGTGCCAGCAGCACACTCCCGGAGTATGGCTACACCTTC.